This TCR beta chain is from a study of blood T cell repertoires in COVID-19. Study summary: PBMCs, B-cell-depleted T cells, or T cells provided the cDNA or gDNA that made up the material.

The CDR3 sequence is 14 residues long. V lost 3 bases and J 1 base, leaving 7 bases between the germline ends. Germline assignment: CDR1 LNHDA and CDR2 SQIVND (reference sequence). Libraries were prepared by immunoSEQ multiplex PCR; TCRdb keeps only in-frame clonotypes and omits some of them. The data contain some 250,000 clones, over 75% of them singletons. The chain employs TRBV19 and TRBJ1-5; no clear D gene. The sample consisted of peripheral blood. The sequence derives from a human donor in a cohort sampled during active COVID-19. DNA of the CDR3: TGTGCCAGTAGTATCTCTCCGAGCAATCAGCCCCAGCATTTT. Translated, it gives CASSISPSNQPQHF.